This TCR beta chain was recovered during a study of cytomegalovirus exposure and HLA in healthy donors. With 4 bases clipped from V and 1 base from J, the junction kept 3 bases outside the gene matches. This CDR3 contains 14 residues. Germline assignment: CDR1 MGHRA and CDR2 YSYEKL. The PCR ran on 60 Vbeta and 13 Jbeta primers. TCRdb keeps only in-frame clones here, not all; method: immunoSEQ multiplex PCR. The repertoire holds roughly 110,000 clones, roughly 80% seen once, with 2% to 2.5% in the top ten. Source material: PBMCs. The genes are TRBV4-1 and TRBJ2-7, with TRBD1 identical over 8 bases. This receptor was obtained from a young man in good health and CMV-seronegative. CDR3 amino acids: CASSPGQASYEQYF. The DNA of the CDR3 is TGCGCCAGCAGCCCGGGACAGGCATCCTACGAGCAGTACTTC.